A single sample is the source of the 3 T cell receptor beta chains below, sequenced in a study of tumor and adjacent non-tumor tissue in lung cancer. Three rounds of nested PCR, following a modified ARM-PCR protocol, produced the TCRbeta library. In TCRdb, the multiplex PCR reads were re-called with MiXCR into one record per CDR3 protein. The table has more than 35,000 distinct CDR3 sequences, approximately 60% seen once; the top ten hold 15% to 20%. No cell sorting was done before RNA was extracted from the tissue. Distant lung tissue was collected more than 3 cm away from the tumor edge. Sequencing was carried out using distant non-tumor lung tissue. Every receptor here comes from a woman aged 40 to 50 with non-small cell lung cancer.

A word on this clonotype: A clone one base away is much larger, so this may be a read error. The V and J genes are TRBV12-3 or TRBV12-4 and TRBJ1-5; D gene uncertain. The CDR3 spans 13 residues. The chain's CDR3 is CASSLGSNRPQHF. CDR3 DNA sequence: TGTGCCAGCAGCCTAGGTAGCAATCGGCCCCAGCATTTT.

With regard to this clonotype: A much larger clone differs by one base, so this may be a read error. The chain combines TRBV14 with TRBJ2-1; either TRBD1 or TRBD2 may supply D (6 bases each). CDR1 is SGHDN and CDR2 is FVKESK in the germline V gene. The CDR3 spans 18 residues. The CDR3 here is CASSQGGRRGSSCNEQFF. The CDR3 region has the DNA TGTGCCAGCAGCCAGGGAGGACGGAGGGGGAGCTCCTGCAATGAGCAGTTCTTC.

At least ten counts were recorded for this clonotype. J is TRBJ2-3 and V is TRBV12-3 or TRBV12-4; TRBD2 aligns across 9 bases. The CDR3 has 15 residues. V gave up 6 bases and J gave up 6 bases; unmatched junction bases: 10. The CDR3 spells CASRGLAPGGDTQYF. The CDR3 nucleotides read TGTGCCAGCAGGGGACTAGCTCCCGGGGGGGATACGCAGTATTTT.